This TCR beta chain was sequenced for a study of blood T cell repertoires in COVID-19. Turning to the study itself: Acute-phase and convalescent COVID-19 samples originated in the United States, Italy and Spain.

The table came from immunoSEQ multiplex PCR; TCRdb's copy has only in-frame clones and leaves some out. The sample includes 55,000 to 85,000 clones, about 70% of them seen just once. This clone is deemed medium-sized. CDR3 length equals 15 residues. V was trimmed by 4 bases and J by 8 bases, leaving 18 bases between them. CDR1 is SGHDN, CDR2 FVKESK, per germline. The material sequenced was peripheral blood. The receptor was isolated from a man aged 55-75 years with acute or convalescent COVID-19. This chain links TRBV14 with TRBJ2-1, with a possible D match to TRBD1 (5 bases). CDR3 coding DNA: TGTGCCAGCAGCCTAGGGGCGACGTCTACCTATGAGCAGTTCTTC. The encoded protein is CASSLGATSTYEQFF. Drawing the rest from reference TRBV14 and TRBJ2-1, the complete variable domain is EAGVTQFPSHSVIEKGQTVTLRCDPISGHDNLYWYRRVMGKEIKFLLHFVKESKQDESGMPNNRFLAERTGGTYSTLKVQPAELEDSGVYFCASSLGATSTYEQFFGPGTRLTVL.